The subject of this entry is one TCR beta chain. No antigen is known for it. Repertoires were generated with immunoSEQ multiplex PCR, while TCRdb's copy carries only in-frame clones and drops some. The profile shows about 3,400 clones, roughly four fifths of them singletons. The data were taken from a study of T cells after posttransplantation cyclophosphamide. Germline V lookup: CDR1 MGHRA, CDR2 YSYEKL. CDR3 length equals 13 residues. Trimming left V 4 bases short and J 10 bases short, with 14 bases between. Study-level findings and limits: Blood and skin or GI T cell repertoires showed limited TRB overlap. Donor-recipient repertoire similarity was low at 1-2 months, rising over year one. Recipient CMV seropositivity and CMV reactivation strongly tracked TRB clonality.

The specimen sequenced was CD8+ T cells sorted from bone marrow. The chain combines TRBV4-1 with TRBJ2-1; D gene uncertain. The TCR was taken from a woman aged 55-69 years in good health, CMV-negative, and a related stem cell transplant donor. The CDR3 loop reads CASSPVFEAEQFF. CDR3 coding DNA: TGCGCCAGCAGCCCCGTCTTCGAGGCAGAGCAGTTCTTC.